This TCR beta chain came from a study of blood T cell repertoires in COVID-19. Looking at the study overall: Researchers got acute and convalescent COVID-19 samples from the United States, Italy and Spain.

TCRdb's copy holds only in-frame clones and misses some; the assay was immunoSEQ multiplex PCR. The sample has roughly 150,000 clones; approximately 82% are singletons. V shed 4 bases, J shed 3 bases, and the junction held 10 bases outside the gene matches. From germline, CDR1 is MNHEY and CDR2 SMNVEV (reference sequence). The CDR3 has 18 residues. The sequenced sample was peripheral blood. The rearrangement uses TRBV27 and TRBJ2-1, with TRBD2 matching over 12 bases. The receptor was isolated from a man aged 70 or older who had recovered from COVID-19. This chain's CDR3 is CASSSPRGTSGFYNEQFF. The CDR3 nucleotides are TGTGCCAGCAGTTCCCCAAGGGGGACTAGCGGGTTCTACAATGAGCAGTTCTTC.